Here is one TCR beta chain with its context. This sample was included in a study of blood T cell repertoires in COVID-19. Libraries were prepared by immunoSEQ multiplex PCR; TCRdb keeps only in-frame clonotypes and omits some of them. The data contain fewer than 60,000 clones, around four fifths of them singletons. The V end was cut by 8 bases, the J end by 0 bases, with 12 bases between. CDR3 size: 14 residues. The V gene's germline CDR1 is LGHDT and CDR2 YNNKEL (reference sequence). The source of this sequence is a woman aged 80 or over with acute or convalescent COVID-19. This chain uses TRBV3-1 (or the pseudogene TRBV3-2) with TRBJ2-3; D may be TRBD2 (7 bases). What was sequenced was peripheral blood. The CDR3 sequence: CASGGGGSTDTQYF. Here the CDR3 DNA reads TGTGCCAGCGGGGGCGGGGGTAGCACAGATACGCAGTATTTT.